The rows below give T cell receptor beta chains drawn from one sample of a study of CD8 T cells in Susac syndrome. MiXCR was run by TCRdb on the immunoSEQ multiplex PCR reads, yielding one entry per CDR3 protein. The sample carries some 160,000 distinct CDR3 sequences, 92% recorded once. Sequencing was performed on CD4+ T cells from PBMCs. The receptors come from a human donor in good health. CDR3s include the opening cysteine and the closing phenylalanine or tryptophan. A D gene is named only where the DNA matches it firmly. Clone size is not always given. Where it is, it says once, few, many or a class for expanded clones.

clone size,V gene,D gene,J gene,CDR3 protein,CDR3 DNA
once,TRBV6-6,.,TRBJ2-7,CASSPLHYEQYF,TGTGCCAGCAGTCCACTTCACTACGAGCAGTACTTC
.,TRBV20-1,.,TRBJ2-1,CSARNPLAYNEQFF,TGCAGTGCTAGGAACCCCCTAGCCTACAATGAGCAGTTCTTC
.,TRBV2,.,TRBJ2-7,CASSEQGTLDEQYF,TGTGCCAGCAGTGAACAGGGGACTTTGGACGAGCAGTACTTC
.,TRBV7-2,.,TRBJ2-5,CASSLAGPPRTQYF,TGTGCCAGCAGCTTAGCGGGCCCTCCACGGACCCAGTACTTC
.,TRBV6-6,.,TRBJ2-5,CASMVQGQETQYF,TGTGCCAGCATGGTCCAGGGGCAAGAGACCCAGTACTTC
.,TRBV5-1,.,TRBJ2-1,CASIGTLPSAEQFF,TGCGCCAGCATCGGGACACTCCCCAGCGCTGAGCAGTTCTTC
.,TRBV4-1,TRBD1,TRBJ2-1,CASSQDTGDRNEQFF,TGCGCCAGCAGCCAAGATACAGGGGATCGAAATGAGCAGTTCTTC
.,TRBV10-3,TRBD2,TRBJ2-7,CAIARQGLAGGRLGYEQYF,TGTGCCATCGCGCGTCAAGGACTAGCGGGAGGGCGATTAGGCTACGAGCAGTACTTC
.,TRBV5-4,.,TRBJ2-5,CASSLERGMKTQYF,TGTGCCAGCAGCTTGGAGAGAGGAATGAAGACCCAGTACTTC
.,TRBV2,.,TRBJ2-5,CASSEEATGYMTQYF,TGTGCCAGCAGTGAAGAGGCGACAGGTTATATGACCCAGTACTTC
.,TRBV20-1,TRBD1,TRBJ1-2,CSARTGTENYGYTF,TGCAGTGCCCGGACCGGGACAGAGAACTATGGCTACACCTTC
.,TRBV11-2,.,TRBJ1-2,CASSFGQLGYTF,TGTGCCAGCAGCTTTGGACAACTCGGCTACACCTTC
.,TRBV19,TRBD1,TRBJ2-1,CASSTGAGDRWRVRNNEQFF,TGTGCCAGTAGTACCGGGGCCGGGGACAGGTGGAGGGTGAGGAACAATGAGCAGTTCTTC
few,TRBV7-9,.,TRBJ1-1,CASSPGTGYAEAFF,TGTGCCAGCAGCCCAGGCACGGGTTACGCTGAAGCTTTCTTT
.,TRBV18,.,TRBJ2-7,CASSPGQQIGYEQYF,TGTGCCAGCTCACCGGGACAACAAATCGGCTACGAGCAGTACTTC
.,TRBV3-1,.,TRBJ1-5,CASSQDSGEDQPQHF,TGTGCCAGCAGCCAAGATTCAGGGGAGGATCAGCCCCAGCATTTT
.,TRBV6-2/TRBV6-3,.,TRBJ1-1,CASEDRNTEAFF,TGTGCCAGCGAGGACAGGAACACTGAAGCTTTCTTT
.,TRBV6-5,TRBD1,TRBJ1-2,CASSRQGAGYTF,TGTGCCAGCAGTAGACAGGGTGCTGGCTACACCTTC
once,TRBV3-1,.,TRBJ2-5,CASSSRSWVAETQYF,TGTGCCAGCAGCTCACGATCCTGGGTTGCGGAGACCCAGTACTTC
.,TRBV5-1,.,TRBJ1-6,CASSLSGGGNSPLHF,TGCGCCAGCAGCCTTTCGGGGGGCGGAAATTCACCCCTCCACTTT
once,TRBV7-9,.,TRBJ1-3,CASSNRQTSSGNTIYF,TGTGCCAGCAGCAACCGACAGACTAGCTCTGGAAACACCATATATTTT
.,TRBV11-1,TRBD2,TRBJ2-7,CASSWTSGSYEQYF,TGTGCCAGCAGCTGGACTAGCGGCTCCTACGAGCAGTACTTC
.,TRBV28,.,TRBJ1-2,CASRLGGEDGNGYTF,TGTGCCAGCAGGCTAGGGGGGGAGGACGGGAACGGCTACACCTTC
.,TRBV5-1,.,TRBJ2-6,CASSWGPGNSGANVLTF,TGCGCCAGCAGCTGGGGACCGGGGAACTCTGGGGCCAACGTCCTGACTTTC
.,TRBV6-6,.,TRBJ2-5,CASTQQEETQYF,TGTGCCAGCACCCAACAGGAAGAGACCCAGTACTTC
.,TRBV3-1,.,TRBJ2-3,CASSQDVGGTQYF,TGTGCCAGCAGCCAAGATGTCGGGGGTACGCAGTATTTT
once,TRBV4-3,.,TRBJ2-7,CASSQDHDVGGQYF,TGCGCCAGCAGCCAAGATCATGATGTCGGGGGGCAGTACTTC
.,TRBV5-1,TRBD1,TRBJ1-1,CASSQNGQGNTEAFF,TGCGCCAGCAGCCAGAATGGACAGGGGAACACTGAAGCTTTCTTT